Presented here are 28 T cell receptor beta chains from one specimen sequenced in a study of CD8 T cells in ankylosing spondylitis. TCRdb called the 5' RACE reads again in MiXCR, with one record for every CDR3 protein. The sample includes over 110,000 distinct CDR3 sequences, 7% to 10% of them seen just once. Material: synovial fluid, either unsorted or a sorted T cell fraction (not recorded which). Receptor source: a male donor with ankylosing spondylitis.

This clonotype was counted at least ten times. Here the CDR3 reads CATSREMEGEQYF. In nucleotides, the CDR3 is TGTGCCACCAGCAGAGAAATGGAAGGGGAGCAGTACTTC. The chain employs TRBV15 and TRBJ2-7; no clear D gene. CDR1 is LNHNV and CDR2 is YYDKDF in the germline V gene (reference sequence). CDR3 length equals 13 residues. Trimming left V 0 bases short and J 7 bases short, with 10 bases between.

This clonotype was detected a few times. The rearrangement joins TRBV20-1 to TRBJ1-1; D gene uncertain. Germline CDR1 is DFQATT and CDR2 is SNEGSKA (reference sequence). V was shortened by 2 bases and J by 8 bases, with 9 bases between the two germline ends. This CDR3 contains 11 residues. CDR3 region: CSARHSREAFF. DNA of the CDR3: TGCAGTGCTAGACACTCCCGGGAAGCTTTCTTT.

The V and J genes are TRBV7-2 and TRBJ2-7, with TRBD2 matching 8 bases. J gave up 0 bases and V 2 bases, and 6 bases lay outside the gene matches. The length of the CDR3 is 16 residues. Germline V gene sequence: CDR1 SGHTA, CDR2 FQGNSA. The DNA for the CDR3 is TGTGCCAGCAGCTTATCCTCCGCGGGAGGCTCCTACGAGCAGTACTTC. Its protein is CASSLSSAGGSYEQYF.

The rearrangement uses TRBV20-1 and TRBJ1-6, with D maybe TRBD1 (6 bases). This CDR3 has 14 amino acids. The V end lost 1 base, the J end lost 9 bases, and 13 bases lay between the germline ends. Germline CDR1 reads DFQATT; CDR2 reads SNEGSKA (reference sequence). The CDR3 loop is CSARVGGEVSPLHF. Here the CDR3 DNA reads TGCAGTGCTAGAGTCGGGGGCGAAGTTTCACCCCTCCACTTT.

This clonotype has only a few counts. V gene TRBV10-1 combines with J gene TRBJ2-5, with D possibly being TRBD1 (5 bases). CDR3 length equals 15 residues. Per the germline V gene, CDR1 is WNHNN and CDR2 is SYGVQD (reference sequence). With 4 bases removed from V and 4 bases from J, the gap between germline ends came to 16 bases. The CDR3 nucleotides are TGCGCCAGCAGTGTACAATCAGGGTACGGAGAGACCCAGTACTTC. Encoded protein: CASSVQSGYGETQYF.

As concerns this clonotype: A much larger clonotype is one base distant, so this may be a read error. J is TRBJ2-1 and V is TRBV7-2; either TRBD1 or TRBD2 may fit D (5 bases each). This CDR3 has 15 amino acids. Germline-derived CDR1 and CDR2 are SGHTA and FQGNSA. The CDR3 loop reads CASSQGAASYTEQFF. The CDR3, as DNA: TGTGCCAGCAGCCAGGGAGCAGCTTCCTACACTGAGCAGTTCTTC.

The V and J genes are TRBV7-8 and TRBJ1-1; 9 positions agree with TRBD1. With 6 bases clipped from V and 0 bases from J, the junction kept 11 bases outside the gene matches. Looked up from germline, CDR1 is SGHVS and CDR2 is FQNEAQ. CDR3 length: 17 residues. CDR3 nucleotide sequence: TGTGCCAGCAGTCGCACAGGGGGCCACCGCATGAACACTGAAGCTTTCTTT. It translates to CASSRTGGHRMNTEAFF.

This clonotype was observed a few times. The CDR3 region has the DNA TGTGCCAGCAGCGCGGGGTCCTACAATGAGCAGTTCTTC. It specifies CASSAGSYNEQFF. This chain uses TRBV6-4 with TRBJ2-1; a weak D match, TRBD2 (6 bases). The CDR3 totals 13 residues. The germline gives CDR1 MRHNA, CDR2 SNTAGT. V lost 6 bases, J lost 1 base, and 7 bases lay in between.

This clonotype was seen ten or more times. CDR3 sequence reads: CASSATGGANSPLHF. CDR3 sequence (DNA): TGTGCCAGCAGTGCCACAGGGGGCGCGAATTCACCCCTCCACTTT. The V and J genes are TRBV2 and TRBJ1-6; 9 bases fit TRBD1. Germline V gene lookup returns CDR1 SNHLY and CDR2 FYNNEI. J was trimmed by 7 bases and V by 4 bases; bases with no gene match: 5. This CDR3 spans 15 amino acids.

The table lists this clonotype with a few counts. The rearrangement links TRBV30 to TRBJ2-1; the D is unclear. This CDR3 spans 10 amino acids. Looked up from germline, CDR1 is GTSNPN and CDR2 is SVGIG (reference sequence). V shed 1 base and J shed 13 bases, with 8 bases lying between them. The DNA of the CDR3 is TGTGCCTGGAGTGGGGCAACTCAGTTCTTC. Translation gives CAWSGATQFF.

This clonotype was found once. At one boundary the junction diverges from the germline segment, which might be a read error. This chain joins TRBV7-2 and TRBJ1-2, with D perhaps matching TRBD1 (5 bases). Germline V lookup: CDR1 SGHTA, CDR2 FQGNSA. The CDR3 covers 13 residues. For the CDR3, the DNA is TGTGCCAGCAGCACCGGGGCTTTCTATGACTACACCTTC. Translated: CASSTGAFYDYTF.

This clonotype was seen at least ten times. The chain links TRBV6-1 to TRBJ1-5, with unresolved D. V was clipped by 6 bases and J by 5 bases, with 17 bases between them. The CDR3 is 15 residues long. Germline CDR1 reads MNHNS; CDR2 reads SASEGT. This CDR3 reads CASSPAFQEDQPQHF. For the CDR3, the DNA is TGTGCCAGCAGCCCCGCATTCCAAGAGGATCAGCCCCAGCATTTT.

This clonotype was counted only a few times. This rearrangement joins TRBV27 to TRBJ2-5, with 7 bases identical to TRBD1. Germline CDR1 is MNHEY and CDR2 is SMNVEV (reference sequence). This CDR3 contains 16 residues. V lost 2 bases, J lost 2 bases, and 8 bases stayed unmatched. CDR3 nucleotides: TGTGCCAGCAGTTTAATTTACGGGGACAGACAAGAGACCCAGTACTTC. It is translated as CASSLIYGDRQETQYF.

This clonotype has a handful of counts. The chain joins TRBV6-5 to TRBJ2-3; 7 bases map to TRBD2. Losses at the gene ends were 2 bases for V and 3 bases for J; bases not matched to a gene: 5. The CDR3 extends over 15 amino acids. Germline CDR1 is MNHEY and CDR2 is SVGAGI. The CDR3 here is CASSYGGDGTDTQYF. The CDR3 DNA follows: TGTGCCAGCAGTTACGGGGGGGACGGAACAGATACGCAGTATTTT.

This clonotype was observed many times. The V call is TRBV7-9, the J call TRBJ1-2; D is undetermined. The CDR3 is 13 residues long. Germline values: CDR1 SEHNR, CDR2 FQNEAQ (reference sequence). Trimming removed 3 bases at V and 2 bases at J, with 7 bases between. CDR3 residues: CASSLRANYGYTF. The CDR3 nucleotides are TGTGCCAGCAGCTTGCGGGCGAACTATGGCTACACCTTC.

This chain joins TRBV20-1 and TRBJ2-3, with 8 nucleotides matching TRBD1. CDR1 DFQATT and CDR2 SNEGSKA come from the germline V gene (reference sequence). This CDR3 contains 12 residues. With 6 bases clipped from V and 7 bases from J, the junction kept 6 bases outside the gene matches. This CDR3 is CSAWDRIYTQYF. The CDR3 bases are TGCAGTGCATGGGACAGGATTTATACGCAGTATTTT.

The sample holds one count of this clonotype. One junction end disagrees with the germline gene, perhaps due to a read error. V and J are TRBV7-7 and TRBJ2-2; no clear D. Germline V gene data show CDR1 as SSHAT and CDR2 as FNYEAQ (reference sequence). The CDR3 runs to 16 residues. The DNA of the CDR3 is TGTGCTAGCAGCCAGGTTAGAATTACGAACACCGGGGAGCTGTTTTTT. Amino acid sequence: CASSQVRITNTGELFF.

Ten or more counts support this clonotype. CDR3 DNA sequence: TGTGCCAGCAGGCCGTCATCAGCGGGGGAGCAAGATACGCAGTATTTT. Its translation is CASRPSSAGEQDTQYF. The chain is built from TRBV7-2 and TRBJ2-3; 8 nucleotides line up with TRBD2. The germline V gene encodes CDR1 SGHTA and CDR2 FQGNSA. V dropped 6 bases and J dropped 5; count of bases not matched to a gene: 13. The CDR3 is 16 residues long.

This clonotype was picked up many times. The chain links TRBV20-1 to TRBJ1-2; maybe TRBD1 (5 bases). The CDR3 consists of 14 residues. Germline V lookup: CDR1 DFQATT, CDR2 SNEGSKA (reference sequence). Trimming removed 6 bases from V and 2 bases from J, with 16 bases in between. Written as DNA, the CDR3 is TGCAGTGCCCGCGGGGCAGGAGGGAACTATGGCTACACCTTC. It is translated as CSARGAGGNYGYTF.

The chain recombines TRBV28 with TRBJ1-1; possible D gene TRBD1, 5 bases. Trimming took 4 bases from V and 10 from J, leaving 13 bases between them. Germline assignment: CDR1 MDHEN and CDR2 SYDVKM. CDR3 length equals 12 residues. The CDR3 coding sequence is TGTGCCAGCAGTTCCTTACATACAGGAGCTTTCTTT. This encodes CASSSLHTGAFF.

The chain uses TRBV30 and TRBJ2-1; either TRBD1 or TRBD2 may supply D (5 bases each). Germline CDR1 and CDR2: GTSNPN and SVGIG (reference sequence). Trimming pared 3 bases from V and 1 base from J, leaving 16 bases between. This CDR3 is 16 amino acids long. The CDR3 DNA reads TGTGCCTGGAGCCGTACTTGGGGCGGGTCCTACAATGAGCAGTTCTTC. Translating gives CAWSRTWGGSYNEQFF.

The genes are TRBV14 and TRBJ1-6; unclear D gene. Trimming cost V 0 bases and J 1 base, with 7 bases left between them. This CDR3 spans 16 amino acids. The germline V gene has CDR1 SGHDN and CDR2 FVKESK. The CDR3 nucleotides are TGTGCCAGCAGCCAAGAGGGCAGGTCCTATAATTCACCCCTCCACTTT. Residues: CASSQEGRSYNSPLHF.

The chain carries TRBV10-3 and TRBJ2-1; the D gene is possibly TRBD2 (6 bases). The CDR3 extends over 11 amino acids. Germline assignment: CDR1 ENHRY and CDR2 SYGVKD. Trimming removed 8 bases from V and 8 bases from J, with 10 bases in between. CDR3 protein: CAIGDLYEQFF. The CDR3 DNA reads TGTGCCATCGGGGACTTGTATGAGCAGTTCTTC.

At least ten counts were recorded for this clonotype. The V gene is TRBV20-1, the J gene TRBJ2-1; D is tentatively TRBD1 or TRBD2 (6 bases each). Trimming took off 3 bases at V and 4 bases at J, with 13 bases between the two ends. The CDR3 extends over 14 amino acids. Germline V CDR1 and CDR2: DFQATT, SNEGSKA (reference sequence). CDR3 amino acids: CSASPGGSYNEQFF. The CDR3 nucleotides read TGCAGTGCTAGTCCCGGGGGCTCATACAATGAGCAGTTCTTC.

This clonotype was seen many times. V usage is TRBV19 and J usage is TRBJ1-5; D perhaps matches TRBD1 (5 bases). Trimming took 5 bases from V and 5 from J, leaving 10 bases between them. This CDR3 contains 13 residues. Germline values: CDR1 LNHDA, CDR2 SQIVND (reference sequence). In DNA form, the CDR3 reads TGTGCCAGTAGTCAGGGTAGAGATCAGCCCCAGCATTTT. Translated, it gives CASSQGRDQPQHF.

The chain has TRBV7-9 and TRBJ2-5; TRBD2 agrees at 12 bases. V shed 1 base, J shed 4 bases, and the junction held 7 bases outside the gene matches. CDR3 size: 17 residues. Germline-derived CDR1 and CDR2 are SEHNR and FQNEAQ (reference sequence). The CDR3 is CASSLGLAGASPETQYF. The CDR3 DNA reads TGTGCCAGCAGCTTAGGACTAGCGGGGGCCTCCCCAGAGACCCAGTACTTC. Full variable domain (outside the CDR3, taken from reference TRBV7-9 and TRBJ2-5): DTGVSQNPRHKITKRGQNVTFRCDPISEHNRLYWYRQTLGQGPEFLTYFQNEAQLEKSRLLSDRFSAERPKGSFSTLEIQRTEQGDSAMYLCASSLGLAGASPETQYFGPGTRLLVL.

This chain connects TRBV20-1 to TRBJ1-5; D is possibly TRBD1 (6 bases). The CDR3 totals 14 residues. V was cut by 2 bases and J by 6 bases, with 14 bases left in between. CDR1 DFQATT and CDR2 SNEGSKA come from the germline V gene (reference sequence). CDR3 in amino acids: CSARSRGGVQPQHF. In DNA form, the CDR3 reads TGCAGTGCTAGATCACGAGGGGGGGTTCAGCCCCAGCATTTT.

CDR3 nucleotides: TGCAGTGCTAGAGAGCAGTCGAACACTGAAGCTTTCTTT. Its protein is CSAREQSNTEAFF. The chain employs TRBV20-1 and TRBJ1-1; D gene ambiguous. V lost 0 bases, J lost 1 base, and 6 bases lay in between. The CDR3 length is 13 residues. The germline V gene encodes CDR1 DFQATT and CDR2 SNEGSKA (reference sequence).